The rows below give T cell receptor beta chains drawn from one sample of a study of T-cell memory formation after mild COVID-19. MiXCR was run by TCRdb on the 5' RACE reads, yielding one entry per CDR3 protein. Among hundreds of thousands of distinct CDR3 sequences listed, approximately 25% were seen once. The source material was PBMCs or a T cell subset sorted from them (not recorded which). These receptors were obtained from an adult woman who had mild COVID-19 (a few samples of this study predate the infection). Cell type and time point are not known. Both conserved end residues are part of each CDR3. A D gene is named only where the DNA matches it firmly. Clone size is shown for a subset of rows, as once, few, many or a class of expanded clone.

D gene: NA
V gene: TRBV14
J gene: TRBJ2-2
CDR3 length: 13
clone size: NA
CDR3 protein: CASSALNTGELFF
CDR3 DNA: TGTGCCAGTTCCGCACTGAACACCGGGGAGCTGTTTTTT

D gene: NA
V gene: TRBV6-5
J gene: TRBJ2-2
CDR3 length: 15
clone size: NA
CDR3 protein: CASSYSDLNTGELFF
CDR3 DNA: TGTGCCAGCAGTTACTCGGACTTGAACACCGGGGAGCTGTTTTTT

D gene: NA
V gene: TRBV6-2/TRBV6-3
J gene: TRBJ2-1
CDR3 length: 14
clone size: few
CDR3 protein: CASSWGSSYNEQFF
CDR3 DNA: TGTGCCAGCAGTTGGGGATCCTCCTACAATGAGCAGTTCTTC

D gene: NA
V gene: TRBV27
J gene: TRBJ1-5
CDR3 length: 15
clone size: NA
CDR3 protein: CASSFIGESNQPQHF
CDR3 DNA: TGTGCCAGCAGTTTTATCGGGGAAAGCAATCAGCCCCAGCATTTT

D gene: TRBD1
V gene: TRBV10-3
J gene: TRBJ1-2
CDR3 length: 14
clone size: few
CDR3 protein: CAISAQGGRSPYTF
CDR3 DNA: TGTGCCATCAGTGCCCAGGGGGGGCGAAGCCCCTACACCTTC

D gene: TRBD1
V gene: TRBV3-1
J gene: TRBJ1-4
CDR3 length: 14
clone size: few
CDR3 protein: CASSRGQSNEKLFF
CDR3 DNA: TGTGCCAGCAGCCGGGGACAGTCGAATGAAAAACTGTTTTTT

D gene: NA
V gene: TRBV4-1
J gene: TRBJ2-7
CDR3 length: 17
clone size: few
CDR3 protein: CASSQFLGVISPYEQYF
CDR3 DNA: TGCGCCAGCAGCCAATTTCTTGGCGTTATCAGTCCCTACGAGCAGTACTTC

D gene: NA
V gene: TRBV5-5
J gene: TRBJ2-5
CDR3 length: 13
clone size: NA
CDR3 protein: CASSFGLKETQYF
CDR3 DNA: TGTGCCAGCAGCTTTGGGCTAAAAGAGACCCAGTACTTC

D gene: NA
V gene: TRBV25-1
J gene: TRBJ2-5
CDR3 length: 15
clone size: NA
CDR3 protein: CASSETPSPQETQYF
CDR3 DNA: TGTGCCAGCAGTGAAACCCCTTCTCCACAAGAGACCCAGTACTTC

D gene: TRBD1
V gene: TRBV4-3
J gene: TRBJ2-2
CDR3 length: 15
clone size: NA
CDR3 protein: CASSQDTGADGELFF
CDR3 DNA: TGCGCCAGCAGCCAAGATACAGGGGCGGACGGGGAGCTGTTTTTT

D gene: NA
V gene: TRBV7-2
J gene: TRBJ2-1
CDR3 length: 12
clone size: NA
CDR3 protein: CASSKWSGVEFF
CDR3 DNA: TGTGCCAGCAGCAAATGGTCCGGGGTGGAGTTCTTC

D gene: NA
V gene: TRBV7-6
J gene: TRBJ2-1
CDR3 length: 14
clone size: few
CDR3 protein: CASSSLGGSNEQFF
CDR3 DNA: TGTGCCAGCAGCTCCCTGGGGGGTAGCAATGAGCAGTTCTTC

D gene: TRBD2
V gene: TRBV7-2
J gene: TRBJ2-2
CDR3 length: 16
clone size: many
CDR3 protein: CASSLGGGRAGGELFF
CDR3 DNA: TGTGCCAGCAGCTTAGGTGGCGGGAGGGCCGGCGGGGAGCTGTTTTTT

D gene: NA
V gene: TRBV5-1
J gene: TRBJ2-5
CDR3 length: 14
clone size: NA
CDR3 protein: CASSLIVTAETQYF
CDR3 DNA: TGCGCCAGCAGCTTGATCGTGACGGCTGAGACCCAGTACTTC

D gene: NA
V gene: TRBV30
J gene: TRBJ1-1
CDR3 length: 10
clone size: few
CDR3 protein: CAWSVVTAFF
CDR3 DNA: TGTGCCTGGAGTGTAGTAACAGCTTTCTTT

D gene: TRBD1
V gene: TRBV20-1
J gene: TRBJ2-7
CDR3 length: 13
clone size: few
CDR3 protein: CSARTGVTKEQYF
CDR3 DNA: TGCAGTGCCAGGACAGGCGTCACGAAAGAGCAGTACTTC

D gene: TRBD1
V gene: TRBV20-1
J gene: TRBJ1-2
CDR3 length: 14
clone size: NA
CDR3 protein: CSASFTGGTHGYTF
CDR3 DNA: TGCAGTGCTAGTTTTACAGGGGGCACTCATGGCTACACCTTC

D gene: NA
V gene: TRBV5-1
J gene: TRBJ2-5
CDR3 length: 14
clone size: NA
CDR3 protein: CASSYLDGQETQYF
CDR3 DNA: TGCGCCAGCAGCTATTTAGACGGGCAAGAGACCCAGTACTTC

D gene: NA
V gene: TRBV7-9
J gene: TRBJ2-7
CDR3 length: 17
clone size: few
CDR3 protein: CASSLGGSDQYTYEQYF
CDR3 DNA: TGTGCCAGCAGCTTAGGGGGGTCAGACCAATACACCTACGAGCAGTACTTC

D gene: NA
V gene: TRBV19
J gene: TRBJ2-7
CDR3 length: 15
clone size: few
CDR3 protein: CASSHLTGVSYEQYF
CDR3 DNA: TGTGCCAGTAGTCATCTAACGGGGGTCTCCTACGAGCAGTACTTC

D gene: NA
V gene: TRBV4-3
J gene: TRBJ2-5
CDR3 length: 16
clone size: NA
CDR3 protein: CASSQDRSMLQETQYF
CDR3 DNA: TGCGCCAGCAGCCAAGACAGGTCGATGCTCCAAGAGACCCAGTACTTC

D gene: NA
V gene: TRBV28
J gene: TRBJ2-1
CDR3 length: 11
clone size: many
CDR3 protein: CASSHGTEQFF
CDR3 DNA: TGTGCCAGCAGCCATGGGACGGAGCAGTTCTTC

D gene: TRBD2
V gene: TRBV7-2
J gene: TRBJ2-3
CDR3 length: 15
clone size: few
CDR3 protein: CASRMAGGTMDTQYF
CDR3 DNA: TGTGCCAGCAGGATGGCGGGGGGCACAATGGATACGCAGTATTTT

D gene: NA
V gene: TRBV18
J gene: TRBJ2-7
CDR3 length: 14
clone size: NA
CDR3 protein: CASSPSPDIYEQYF
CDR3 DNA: TGTGCCAGCTCACCATCGCCGGACATCTACGAGCAGTACTTC

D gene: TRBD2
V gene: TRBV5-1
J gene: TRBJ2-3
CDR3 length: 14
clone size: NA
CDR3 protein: CATSSGGPTDTQYF
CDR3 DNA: TGCGCCACCAGTAGCGGGGGGCCTACAGATACGCAGTATTTT

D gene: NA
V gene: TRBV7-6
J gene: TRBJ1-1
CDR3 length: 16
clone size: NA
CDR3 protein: CASSLATPARGVEAFF
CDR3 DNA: TGTGCCAGCAGCTTAGCCACCCCGGCGCGGGGAGTGGAAGCTTTCTTT

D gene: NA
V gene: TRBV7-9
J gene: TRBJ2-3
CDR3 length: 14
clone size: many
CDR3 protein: CASSLAAHTDTQYF
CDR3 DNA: TGTGCCAGCAGCTTAGCCGCTCACACAGATACGCAGTATTTT

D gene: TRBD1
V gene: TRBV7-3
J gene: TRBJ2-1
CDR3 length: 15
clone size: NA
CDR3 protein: CASSLGTGGHNEQFF
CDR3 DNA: TGTGCCAGCAGCTTAGGGACAGGGGGCCACAATGAGCAGTTCTTC

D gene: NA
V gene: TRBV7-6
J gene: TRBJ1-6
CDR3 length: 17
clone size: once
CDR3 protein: CASSLVVGIEMNSPLHF
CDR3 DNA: TGTGCCAGCAGCTTAGTAGTCGGGATTGAAATGAATTCACCCCTCCACTTT

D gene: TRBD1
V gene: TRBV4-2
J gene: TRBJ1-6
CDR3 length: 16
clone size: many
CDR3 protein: CASSPSGGQGASPLHF
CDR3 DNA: TGTGCCAGCAGCCCGTCGGGTGGCCAGGGGGCATCACCCCTCCACTTT

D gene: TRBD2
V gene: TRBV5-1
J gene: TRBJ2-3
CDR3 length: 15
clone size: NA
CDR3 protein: CASSLAGVATDTQYF
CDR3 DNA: TGCGCCAGTTCCCTAGCGGGGGTTGCCACAGATACGCAGTATTTT

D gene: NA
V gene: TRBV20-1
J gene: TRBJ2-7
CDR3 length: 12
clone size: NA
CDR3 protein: CSAQRSTYEQYF
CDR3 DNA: TGCAGCGCCCAGAGGTCTACCTACGAGCAGTACTTC

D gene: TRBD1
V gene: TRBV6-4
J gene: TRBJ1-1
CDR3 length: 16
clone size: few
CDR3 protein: CASSRRSGTEGYGAFF
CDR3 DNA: TGTGCCAGCAGTCGGAGATCCGGGACAGAGGGTTACGGGGCTTTCTTT

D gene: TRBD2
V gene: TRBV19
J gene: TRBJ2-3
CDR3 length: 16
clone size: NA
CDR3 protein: CASGLKAGVSTDTQYF
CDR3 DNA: TGTGCCAGTGGATTAAAAGCGGGGGTCAGCACAGATACGCAGTATTTT

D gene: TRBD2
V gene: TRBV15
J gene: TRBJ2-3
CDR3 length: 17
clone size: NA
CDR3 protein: CATSRGPGGPGTDTQYF
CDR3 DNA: TGTGCCACCAGCAGAGGCCCGGGGGGGCCGGGAACAGATACGCAGTATTTT

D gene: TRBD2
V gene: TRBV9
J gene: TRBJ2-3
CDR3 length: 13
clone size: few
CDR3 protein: CASSVAGGRTQYF
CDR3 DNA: TGTGCCAGCAGCGTAGCGGGAGGTAGAACGCAGTATTTT

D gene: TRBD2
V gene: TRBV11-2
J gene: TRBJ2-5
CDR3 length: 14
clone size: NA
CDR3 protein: CASSRGGSMETQYF
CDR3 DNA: TGTGCCAGCAGCCGGGGGGGTAGTATGGAGACCCAGTACTTC

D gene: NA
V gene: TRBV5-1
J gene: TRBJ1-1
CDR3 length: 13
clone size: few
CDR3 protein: CASRGVVDTEAFF
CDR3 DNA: TGCGCCAGCAGAGGGGTAGTGGACACTGAAGCTTTCTTT

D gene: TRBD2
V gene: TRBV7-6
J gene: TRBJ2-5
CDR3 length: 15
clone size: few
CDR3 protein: CASSLGAGNQETQYF
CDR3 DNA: TGTGCCAGCAGCTTAGGAGCGGGGAACCAAGAGACCCAGTACTTC

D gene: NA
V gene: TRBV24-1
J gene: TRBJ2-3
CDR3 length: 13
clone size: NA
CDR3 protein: CATSEPPGDTQYF
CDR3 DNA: TGTGCCACCAGTGAGCCCCCCGGGGATACGCAGTATTTT

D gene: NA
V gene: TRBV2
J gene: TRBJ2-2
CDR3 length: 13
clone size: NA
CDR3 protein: CASSGGPTGELFF
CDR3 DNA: TGTGCCAGCAGCGGAGGGCCGACCGGGGAGCTGTTTTTT

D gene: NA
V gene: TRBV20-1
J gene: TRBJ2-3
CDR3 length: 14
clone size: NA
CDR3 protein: CSARSSGSTDTQYF
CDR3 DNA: TGCAGTGCTAGATCCAGCGGGAGCACAGATACGCAGTATTTT

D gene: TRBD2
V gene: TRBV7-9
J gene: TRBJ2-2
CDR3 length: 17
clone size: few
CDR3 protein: CASSLPPTSGRAGELFF
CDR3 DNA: TGTGCCAGCAGCTTACCTCCTACTAGCGGGAGAGCCGGGGAGCTGTTTTTT

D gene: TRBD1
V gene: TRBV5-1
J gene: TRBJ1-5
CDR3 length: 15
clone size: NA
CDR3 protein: CASSMGQGLGQPQHF
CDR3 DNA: TGCGCCAGCAGCATGGGACAGGGGTTGGGTCAGCCCCAGCATTTT

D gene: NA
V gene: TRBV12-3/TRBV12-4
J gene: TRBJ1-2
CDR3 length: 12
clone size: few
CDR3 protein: CASSSTGGGYTF
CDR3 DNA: TGTGCCAGCAGTTCCACGGGTGGTGGCTACACCTTC

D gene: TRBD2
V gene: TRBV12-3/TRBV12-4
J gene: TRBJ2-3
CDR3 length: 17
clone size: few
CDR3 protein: CASSLGRLAGVADTQYF
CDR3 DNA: TGTGCCAGCAGTTTAGGGAGACTAGCGGGAGTAGCAGATACGCAGTATTTT

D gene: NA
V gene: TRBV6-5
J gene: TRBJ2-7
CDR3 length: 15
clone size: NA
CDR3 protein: CASSYAVGRSYEQYF
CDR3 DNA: TGTGCCAGCAGTTACGCGGTTGGGCGCTCCTACGAGCAGTACTTC

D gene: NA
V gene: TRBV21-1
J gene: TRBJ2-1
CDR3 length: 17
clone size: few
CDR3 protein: CASSPMTPGLAANEQFF
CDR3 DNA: TGTGCCAGCAGCCCAATGACTCCGGGACTAGCGGCGAATGAGCAGTTCTTC

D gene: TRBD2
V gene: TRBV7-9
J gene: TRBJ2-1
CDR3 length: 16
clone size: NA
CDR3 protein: CASSGTSGSPYNEQFF
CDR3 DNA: TGTGCCAGCAGCGGGACTAGCGGGAGCCCCTACAATGAGCAGTTCTTC

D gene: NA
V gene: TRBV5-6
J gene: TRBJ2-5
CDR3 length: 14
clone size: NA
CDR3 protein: CASSLDPGVETQYF
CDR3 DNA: TGTGCCAGCAGCTTGGATCCGGGAGTGGAGACCCAGTACTTC

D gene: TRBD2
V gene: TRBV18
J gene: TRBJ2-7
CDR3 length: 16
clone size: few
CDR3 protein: CASSPPRTSGIYEQYF
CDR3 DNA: TGTGCCAGCTCACCACCGAGAACTAGCGGTATCTACGAGCAGTACTTC